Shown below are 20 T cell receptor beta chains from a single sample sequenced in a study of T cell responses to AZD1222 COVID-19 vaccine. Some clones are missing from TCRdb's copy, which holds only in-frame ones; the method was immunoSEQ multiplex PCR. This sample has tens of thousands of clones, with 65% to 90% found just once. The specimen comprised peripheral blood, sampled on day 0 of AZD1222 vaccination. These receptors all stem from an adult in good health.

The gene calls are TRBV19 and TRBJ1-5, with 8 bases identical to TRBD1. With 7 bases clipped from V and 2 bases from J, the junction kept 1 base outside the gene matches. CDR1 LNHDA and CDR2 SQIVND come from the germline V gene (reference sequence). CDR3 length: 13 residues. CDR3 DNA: TGTGCCAGTACGGGACAGGGCAATCAGCCCCAGCATTTT. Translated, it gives CASTGQGNQPQHF.

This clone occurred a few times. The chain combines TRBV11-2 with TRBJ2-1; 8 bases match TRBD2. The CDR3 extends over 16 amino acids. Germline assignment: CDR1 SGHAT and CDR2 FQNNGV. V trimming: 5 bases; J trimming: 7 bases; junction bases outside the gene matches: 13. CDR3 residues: CASSQGGSGVTNEQFF. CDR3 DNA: TGTGCCAGCAGCCAAGGAGGTAGCGGGGTTACGAATGAGCAGTTCTTC. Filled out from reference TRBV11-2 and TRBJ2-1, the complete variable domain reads EAGVAQSPRYKIIEKRQSVAFWCNPISGHATLYWYQQILGQGPKLLIQFQNNGVVDDSQLPKDRFSAERLKGVDSTLKIQPAKLEDSAVYLCASSQGGSGVTNEQFFGPGTRLTVL.

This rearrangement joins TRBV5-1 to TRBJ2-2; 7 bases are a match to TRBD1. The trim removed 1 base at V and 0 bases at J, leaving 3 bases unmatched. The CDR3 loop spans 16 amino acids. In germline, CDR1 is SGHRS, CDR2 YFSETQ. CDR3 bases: TGCGCCAGCAGCTTGAACAGGGGATCGAACACCGGGGAGCTGTTTTTT. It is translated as CASSLNRGSNTGELFF.

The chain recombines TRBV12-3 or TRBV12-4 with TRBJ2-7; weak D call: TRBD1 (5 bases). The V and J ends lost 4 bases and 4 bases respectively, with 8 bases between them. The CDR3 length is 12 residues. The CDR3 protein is CASSYNRYEQYF. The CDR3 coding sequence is TGTGCCAGCAGTTACAACAGGTACGAGCAGTACTTC.

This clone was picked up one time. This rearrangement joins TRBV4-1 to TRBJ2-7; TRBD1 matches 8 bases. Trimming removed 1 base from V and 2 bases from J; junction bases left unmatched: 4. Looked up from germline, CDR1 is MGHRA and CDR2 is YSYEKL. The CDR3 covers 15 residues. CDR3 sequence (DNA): TGCGCCAGCAGCCAAGCTGTGACAGGGGCCTACGAGCAGTACTTC. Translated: CASSQAVTGAYEQYF.

The DNA for the CDR3 is TGTGCCAGCGGTGCGCAATTGAACACTGAAGCTTTCTTT. Its protein is CASGAQLNTEAFF. V usage is TRBV2 and J usage is TRBJ1-1; D uncertain. Deletions cut 8 bases from V and 0 bases from J, with 10 bases between. The CDR3 consists of 13 residues. Germline V gene lookup returns CDR1 SNHLY and CDR2 FYNNEI.

CDR3 DNA sequence: TGTGCCAGCAGTCCCCCTAGCGGGGGGGCCACAGATACGCAGTATTTT. As protein: CASSPPSGGATDTQYF. This chain joins TRBV28 and TRBJ2-3; TRBD2 matches 12 bases. The CDR3 extends over 16 amino acids. The V and J ends lost 5 bases and 2 bases, in that order; junction bases with no gene match: 5. Germline V lookup: CDR1 MDHEN, CDR2 SYDVKM.

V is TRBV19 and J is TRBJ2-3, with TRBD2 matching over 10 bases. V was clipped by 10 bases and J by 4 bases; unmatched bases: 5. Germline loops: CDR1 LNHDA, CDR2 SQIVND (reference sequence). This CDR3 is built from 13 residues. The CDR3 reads CATQSGGADTQYF. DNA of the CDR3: TGTGCCACCCAGAGCGGGGGGGCAGATACGCAGTATTTT.

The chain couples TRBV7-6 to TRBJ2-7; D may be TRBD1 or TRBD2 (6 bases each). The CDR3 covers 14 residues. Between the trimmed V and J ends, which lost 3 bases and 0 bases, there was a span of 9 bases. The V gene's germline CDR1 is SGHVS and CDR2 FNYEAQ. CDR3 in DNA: TGTGCCAGCAGCTTCGGGGGCACCTCCTACGAGCAGTACTTC. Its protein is CASSFGGTSYEQYF.

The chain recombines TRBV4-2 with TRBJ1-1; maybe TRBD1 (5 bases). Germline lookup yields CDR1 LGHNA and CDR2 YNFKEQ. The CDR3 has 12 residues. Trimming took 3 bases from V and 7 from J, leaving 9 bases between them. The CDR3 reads CASSQMGGEAFF. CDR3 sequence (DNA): TGTGCCAGCAGCCAGATGGGGGGTGAAGCTTTCTTT.

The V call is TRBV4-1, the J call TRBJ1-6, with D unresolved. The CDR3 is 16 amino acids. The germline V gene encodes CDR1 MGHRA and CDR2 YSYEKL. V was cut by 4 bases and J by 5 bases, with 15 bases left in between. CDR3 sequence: CASSLPSGGNNSPLHF. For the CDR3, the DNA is TGCGCCAGCAGCCTTCCCAGCGGAGGGAATAATTCACCCCTCCACTTT.

The CDR3 DNA sequence: TGTGCCAGCAGCACGACAGGGGTGGGAGGCTACACCTTC. Protein sequence: CASSTTGVGGYTF. This chain links TRBV27 with TRBJ1-2; 8 positions agree with TRBD1. The V and J ends lost 6 bases and 8 bases, in that order; junction bases with no gene match: 8. In germline, CDR1 is MNHEY, CDR2 SMNVEV (reference sequence). This CDR3 contains 13 residues.

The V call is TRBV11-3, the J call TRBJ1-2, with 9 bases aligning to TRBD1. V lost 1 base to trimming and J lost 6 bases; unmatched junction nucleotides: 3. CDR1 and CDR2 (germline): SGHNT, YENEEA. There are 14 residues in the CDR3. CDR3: CASSLGDRDDGYTF. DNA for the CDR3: TGTGCCAGCAGCTTAGGGGACAGGGACGATGGCTACACCTTC.

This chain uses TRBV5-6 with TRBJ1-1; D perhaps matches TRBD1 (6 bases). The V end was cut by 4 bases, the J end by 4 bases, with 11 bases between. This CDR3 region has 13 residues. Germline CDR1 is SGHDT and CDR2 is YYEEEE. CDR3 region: CASSTGTTTEAFF. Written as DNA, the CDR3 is TGTGCCAGCAGCACAGGGACGACCACTGAAGCTTTCTTT.

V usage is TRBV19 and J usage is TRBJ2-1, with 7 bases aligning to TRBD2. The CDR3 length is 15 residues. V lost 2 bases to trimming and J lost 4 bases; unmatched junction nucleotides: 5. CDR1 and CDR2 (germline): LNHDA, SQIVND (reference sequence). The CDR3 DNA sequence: TGTGCCAGTAGTATACGCGGGACTAATTACAATGAGCAGTTCTTC. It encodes CASSIRGTNYNEQFF.

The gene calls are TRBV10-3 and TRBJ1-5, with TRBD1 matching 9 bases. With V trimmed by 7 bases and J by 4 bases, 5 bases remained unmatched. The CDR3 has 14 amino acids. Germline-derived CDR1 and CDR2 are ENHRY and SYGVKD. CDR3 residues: CAINDRGLNQPQHF. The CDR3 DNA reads TGTGCCATCAACGACAGGGGGTTGAATCAGCCCCAGCATTTT.

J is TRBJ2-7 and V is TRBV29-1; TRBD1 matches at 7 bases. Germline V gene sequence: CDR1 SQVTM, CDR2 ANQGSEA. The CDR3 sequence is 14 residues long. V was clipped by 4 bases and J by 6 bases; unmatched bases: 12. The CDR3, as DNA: TGCAGCGTTGGGGCCTCACGACAGGGTGGCGAGCAGTACTTC. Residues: CSVGASRQGGEQYF.

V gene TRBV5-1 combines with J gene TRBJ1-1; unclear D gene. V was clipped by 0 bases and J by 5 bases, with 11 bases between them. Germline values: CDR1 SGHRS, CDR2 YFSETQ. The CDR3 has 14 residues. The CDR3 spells CASSLEGGRTEAFF. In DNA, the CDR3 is TGCGCCAGCAGCTTGGAAGGAGGGAGGACTGAAGCTTTCTTT.

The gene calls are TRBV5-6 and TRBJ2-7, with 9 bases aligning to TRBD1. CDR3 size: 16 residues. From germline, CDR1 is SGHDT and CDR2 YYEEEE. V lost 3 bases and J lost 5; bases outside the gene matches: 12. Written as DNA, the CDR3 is TGTGCCAGCAGCTCGACCCCGGGACAGGGTTGGGACGAGCAGTACTTC. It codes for CASSSTPGQGWDEQYF. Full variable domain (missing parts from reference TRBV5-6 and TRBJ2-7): DAGVTQSPTHLIKTRGQQVTLRCSPKSGHDTVSWYQQALGQGPQFIFQYYEEEERQRGNFPDRFSGHQFPNYSSELNVNALLLGDSALYLCASSSTPGQGWDEQYFGPGTRLTVT.

CDR3 nucleotides: TGTGCCAGCAGTTACGTCAGGGGCCTCTCCTACGAGCAGTACTTC. It specifies CASSYVRGLSYEQYF. The chain has TRBV6-5 and TRBJ2-7; maybe TRBD1 (6 bases). The V gene's germline CDR1 is MNHEY and CDR2 SVGAGI. V was pared by 2 bases and J by 0 bases, with 11 bases between. The CDR3 covers 15 residues.